Listed below are T cell receptor beta chains from one sample, sequenced in a study of control samples from healthy donors and cancer patients. The assay was immunoSEQ multiplex PCR, and TCRdb's table has in-frame clones only and misses some. Among tens of thousands of clones listed, approximately 93% were seen once. The sample taken for sequencing was blood. The receptors derive from a woman between 25 and 40 years old in good health. CDR3s include the opening cysteine and the closing phenylalanine or tryptophan. A D gene is named only where the DNA matches it firmly. Part of the rows lack a size; the others show once, few, many or a class for expanded clones.

clone size | D gene | J gene | V gene | CDR3 protein | CDR3 DNA
. | TRBD2 | TRBJ2-1 | TRBV9 | CASSPSSGRAQNEQFF | TGTGCCAGCAGCCCTAGTAGCGGGAGGGCCCAGAATGAGCAGTTCTTC
. | . | TRBJ1-5 | TRBV15 | CATSRDRGQPQHF | TGTGCCACCAGCAGAGACAGGGGTCAGCCCCAGCATTTT
once | . | TRBJ1-1 | TRBV19 | CASIHTPSTTEAFF | TGTGCCAGTATCCACACCCCCAGCACTACTGAAGCTTTCTTT
once | . | TRBJ2-5 | TRBV4-1 | CASSQEPSLGETQYF | TGCGCCAGCAGCCAAGAGCCCTCTCTTGGGGAGACCCAGTACTTC
. | . | TRBJ2-5 | TRBV30 | CAWSVLETQYF | TGTGCCTGGAGTGTCTTGGAGACCCAGTACTTC
. | TRBD2 | TRBJ2-7 | TRBV25-1 | CASRESSGGPSSYEQYF | TGTGCCAGCAGGGAGTCTAGCGGGGGTCCTAGCTCCTACGAGCAGTACTTC
. | . | TRBJ2-5 | TRBV28 | CASTQNPGVRETQYF | TGTGCCAGCACTCAAAACCCGGGGGTCCGGGAGACCCAGTACTTC
. | . | TRBJ2-2 | TRBV5-1 | CASSPGTAGELFF | TGCGCCAGCAGCCCCGGGACGGCCGGGGAGCTGTTTTTT
. | . | TRBJ2-7 | TRBV7-9 | CASQKTELYEQYF | TGTGCCAGCCAGAAGACAGAGCTCTACGAGCAGTACTTC
. | TRBD1 | TRBJ1-5 | TRBV2 | CASSEVRDRGNQPQHF | TGTGCCAGCAGTGAGGTTCGGGACAGGGGAAATCAGCCCCAGCATTTT
. | TRBD1 | TRBJ1-4 | TRBV5-1 | CASSPTGQQPLELFF | TGCGCCAGCAGCCCAACGGGACAGCAGCCTCTAGAACTGTTTTTT
. | . | TRBJ2-1 | TRBV30 | CAWTWGSYNEQFF | TGTGCCTGGACCTGGGGCAGTTACAATGAGCAGTTCTTC
. | TRBD2 | TRBJ2-5 | TRBV28 | CASSYLWAGGPKETQYF | TGTGCCAGCAGTTACCTCTGGGCGGGGGGGCCCAAGGAGACCCAGTACTTC
. | . | TRBJ2-3 | TRBV7-9 | CASSPPQRGRDADTQYF | TGTGCCAGCAGCCCACCCCAACGTGGCAGGGACGCAGATACGCAGTATTTT
. | . | TRBJ1-6 | TRBV28 | CAVQGIRSYNSPLHF | TGTGCCGTTCAAGGAATCCGCTCCTATAATTCACCCCTCCACTTT
. | . | TRBJ1-1 | TRBV4-2 | CASSQDGGSGTEAFF | TGTGCCAGCAGCCAAGATGGGGGTTCGGGGACTGAAGCTTTCTTT
once | TRBD1 | TRBJ1-4 | TRBV6-5 | CASSYSGTGGDEKLFF | TGTGCCAGCAGTTACTCTGGGACAGGGGGCGATGAAAAACTGTTTTTT
. | . | TRBJ1-4 | TRBV2 | CASSAGREKLFF | TGTGCCAGCAGTGCAGGGCGGGAAAAACTGTTTTTT
. | . | TRBJ2-3 | TRBV6-6 | CASSYSEVADTQYF | TGTGCCAGCAGTTACTCGGAAGTAGCAGATACGCAGTATTTT
. | . | TRBJ1-6 | TRBV28 | CASSLSTGNNSPLHF | TGTGCCAGCAGTTTGAGCACAGGGAATAATTCACCCCTCCACTTT
. | TRBD1 | TRBJ2-1 | TRBV5-1 | CASSLRDRVLDEQFF | TGCGCCAGCAGCTTGAGGGACAGAGTTCTCGATGAGCAGTTCTTC
. | TRBD1 | TRBJ1-6 | TRBV25-1 | CASSEQGAVSPLHF | TGTGCCAGCAGTGAACAGGGGGCCGTGTCACCCCTCCACTTT
. | . | TRBJ2-5 | TRBV5-5 | CASSSQGEETQYF | TGTGCCAGCAGCTCCCAAGGGGAAGAGACCCAGTACTTC
. | . | TRBJ2-7 | TRBV28 | CASSLTRGGYEQYF | TGTGCCAGCAGTTTAACCAGGGGAGGCTACGAGCAGTACTTC
. | . | TRBJ1-2 | TRBV6-6 | CASSQGRNTNYGYTF | TGTGCCAGCAGTCAGGGGCGGAACACCAACTATGGCTACACCTTC
. | . | TRBJ1-1 | TRBV10-1 | CASSDRIRAFF | TGCGCCAGCAGTGATCGGATAAGAGCTTTCTTT
. | . | TRBJ1-1 | TRBV3-1/TRBV3-2 | CASSQVDAEAFF | TGTGCCAGCAGCCAAGTCGACGCTGAAGCTTTCTTT
. | . | TRBJ2-5 | TRBV3-1/TRBV3-2 | CASSHLQGLPINF | TGTGCCAGCAGCCATCTCCAGGGGCTACCAATCAACTTC
. | . | TRBJ2-1 | TRBV3-1/TRBV3-2 | CASKHGVDNEQFF | TGTGCCAGCAAGCACGGGGTTGACAATGAGCAGTTCTTC
. | TRBD1 | TRBJ1-6 | TRBV30 | CAWNRGTAPLHF | TGTGCCTGGAACAGGGGTACGGCACCCCTCCACTTT
. | . | TRBJ1-1 | TRBV2 | CASSEELGAFF | TGTGCCAGCAGTGAGGAGCTGGGGGCTTTCTTT
. | TRBD1 | TRBJ2-7 | TRBV10-3 | CAISESAGTGVGEQYF | TGTGCCATCAGTGAGTCGGCTGGGACAGGGGTCGGCGAGCAGTACTTC
. | . | TRBJ1-5 | TRBV30 | CAWSSGANQPQHF | TGTGCCTGGAGTTCCGGGGCCAATCAGCCCCAGCATTTT
. | . | TRBJ2-6 | TRBV5-8 | CAMNVLTF | TGTGCCATGAACGTCCTGACTTTC
. | . | TRBJ1-2 | TRBV6-6 | CASSYKLGGADYGYTF | TGTGCCAGCAGTTACAAGTTGGGGGGCGCGGACTATGGCTACACCTTC
. | TRBD1 | TRBJ1-3 | TRBV2 | CASRIETGRNTIYF | TGTGCCAGCAGGATAGAGACAGGGAGAAACACCATATATTTT
once | TRBD1 | TRBJ1-1 | TRBV6-5 | CASGLRGRNTEAFF | TGTGCCAGCGGCCTCAGGGGGAGGAACACTGAAGCTTTCTTT
. | . | TRBJ1-5 | TRBV6-5 | CASRRDYNQPQHF | TGTGCCAGCCGTCGGGACTACAATCAGCCCCAGCATTTT
. | TRBD2 | TRBJ2-7 | TRBV2 | CASRVTSGSYEQYF | TGTGCCAGCAGAGTGACTAGCGGCTCCTACGAGCAGTACTTC
. | . | TRBJ1-5 | TRBV5-6 | CASSRGDSNNQPQHF | TGTGCCAGCAGCCGAGGAGACAGTAACAATCAGCCCCAGCATTTT
once | . | TRBJ2-7 | TRBV11-3 | CASSLERLSYEQYF | TGTGCCAGCAGCTTAGAAAGACTATCCTACGAGCAGTACTTC
. | . | TRBJ2-7 | TRBV11-3 | CASSPTYNSYEQYF | TGTGCCAGCAGCCCTACGTACAACTCCTACGAGCAGTACTTC
once | TRBD2 | TRBJ2-7 | TRBV4-2 | CASSQEGLAGEQYF | TGTGCCAGCAGCCAAGAGGGACTAGCGGGCGAGCAGTACTTC
. | . | TRBJ2-1 | TRBV18 | CASSPFEYNEQFF | TGTGCCAGCTCACCATTTGAGTACAATGAGCAGTTCTTC
. | TRBD1 | TRBJ1-5 | TRBV9 | CASSATGDSREPQHF | TGTGCCAGCAGCGCAACTGGGGACAGTAGGGAGCCCCAGCATTTT
once | . | TRBJ2-7 | TRBV20-1 | CSASPGSGHEQYF | TGCAGTGCTAGTCCGGGGTCGGGCCACGAGCAGTACTTC
. | . | TRBJ2-1 | TRBV9 | CASSEGGPSHEQFF | TGTGCCAGCAGCGAGGGGGGACCCTCCCATGAGCAGTTCTTC
. | . | TRBJ1-2 | TRBV27 | CASSIGVHYGYTF | TGTGCCAGTAGCATCGGCGTGCACTATGGCTACACCTTC
. | . | TRBJ2-2 | TRBV9 | CASGSRSVTGELFF | TGTGCCAGCGGGTCTAGGTCGGTCACCGGGGAGCTGTTTTTT
. | TRBD1 | TRBJ2-4 | TRBV5-4 | CASSGDRERAKNIQYF | TGTGCCAGCAGCGGGGACAGGGAACGGGCCAAAAACATTCAGTACTTC
. | . | TRBJ2-7 | TRBV28 | CASSLGGATYEQYF | TGTGCCAGCAGTTTAGGGGGGGCCACCTACGAGCAGTACTTC
. | . | TRBJ2-1 | TRBV5-1 | CASTVEISYNEQFF | TGCGCCAGCACGGTTGAGATTTCCTACAATGAGCAGTTCTTC
. | TRBD1 | TRBJ2-2 | TRBV5-1 | CASSPTGTGIINGELFF | TGCGCCAGCAGCCCTACCGGGACAGGGATCATCAACGGGGAGCTGTTTTTT
. | TRBD1 | TRBJ1-1 | TRBV3-1/TRBV3-2 | CASSSPRTGLNTEAFF | TGTGCCAGCAGCTCCCCGAGGACAGGGCTGAACACTGAAGCTTTCTTT
. | TRBD1 | TRBJ1-5 | TRBV6-5 | CASIKTGDQPQHF | TGTGCCAGCATAAAAACAGGGGATCAGCCCCAGCATTTT